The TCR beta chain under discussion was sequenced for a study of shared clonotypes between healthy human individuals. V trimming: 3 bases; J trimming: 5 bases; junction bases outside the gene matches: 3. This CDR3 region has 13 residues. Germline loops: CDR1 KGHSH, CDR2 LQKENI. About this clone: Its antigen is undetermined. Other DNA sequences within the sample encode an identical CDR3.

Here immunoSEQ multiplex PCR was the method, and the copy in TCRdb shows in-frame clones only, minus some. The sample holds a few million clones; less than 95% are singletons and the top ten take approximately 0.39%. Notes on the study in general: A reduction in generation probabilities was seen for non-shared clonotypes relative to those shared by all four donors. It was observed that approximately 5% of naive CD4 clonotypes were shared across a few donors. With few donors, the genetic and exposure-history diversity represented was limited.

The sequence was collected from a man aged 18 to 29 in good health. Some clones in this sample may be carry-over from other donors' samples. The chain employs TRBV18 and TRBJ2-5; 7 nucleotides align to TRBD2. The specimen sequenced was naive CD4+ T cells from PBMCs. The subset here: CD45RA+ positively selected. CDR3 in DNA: TGTGCCAGCTCACCGGGAGGGCAGGAGACCCAGTACTTC. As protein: CASSPGGQETQYF.